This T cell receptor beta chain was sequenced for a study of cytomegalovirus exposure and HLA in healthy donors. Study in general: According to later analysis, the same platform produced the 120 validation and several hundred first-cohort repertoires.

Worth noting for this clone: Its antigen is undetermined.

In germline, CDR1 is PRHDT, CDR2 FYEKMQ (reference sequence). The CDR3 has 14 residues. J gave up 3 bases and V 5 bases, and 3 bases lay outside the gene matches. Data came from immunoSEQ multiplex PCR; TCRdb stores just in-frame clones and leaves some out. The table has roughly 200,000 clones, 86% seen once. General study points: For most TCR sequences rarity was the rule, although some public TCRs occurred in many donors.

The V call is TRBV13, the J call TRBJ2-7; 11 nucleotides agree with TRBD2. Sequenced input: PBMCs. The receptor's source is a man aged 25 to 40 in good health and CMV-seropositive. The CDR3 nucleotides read TGTGCCAGCAGCATTAGCGGGAGGGTCTACGAGCAGTACTTC. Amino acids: CASSISGRVYEQYF.